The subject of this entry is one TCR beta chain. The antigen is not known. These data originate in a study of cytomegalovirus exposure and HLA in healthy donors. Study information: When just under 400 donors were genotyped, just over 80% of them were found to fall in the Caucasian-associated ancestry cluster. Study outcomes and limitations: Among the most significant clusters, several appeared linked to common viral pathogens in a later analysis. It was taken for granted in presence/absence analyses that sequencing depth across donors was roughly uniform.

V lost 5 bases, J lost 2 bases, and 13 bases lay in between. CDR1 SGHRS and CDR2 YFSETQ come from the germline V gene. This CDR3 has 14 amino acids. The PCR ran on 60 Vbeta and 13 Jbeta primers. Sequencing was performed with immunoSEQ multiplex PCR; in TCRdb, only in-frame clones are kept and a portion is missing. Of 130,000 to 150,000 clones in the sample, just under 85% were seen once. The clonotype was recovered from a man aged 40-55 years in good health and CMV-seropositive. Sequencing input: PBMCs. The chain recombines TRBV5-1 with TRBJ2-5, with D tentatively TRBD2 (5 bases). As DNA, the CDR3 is TGCGCCAGCAGATGGGCGGGTAAACAAGAGACCCAGTACTTC. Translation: CASRWAGKQETQYF.